These 30 T cell receptor beta chains were all obtained from the same sample, sequenced in a study of cytomegalovirus exposure and HLA in healthy donors. Use of 60 Vbeta and 13 Jbeta primers characterized the PCR. Sequencing used immunoSEQ multiplex PCR; TCRdb keeps in-frame clones, though not all of them. There are under 140,000 clones in the sample; 70% to 85% occur only once, and 6.2% lies in the top ten. Sequencing input: PBMCs. These receptors came from a man younger than 40 in good health and CMV-seropositive.

The CDR3 here is CASSPRRGNEKLFF. CDR3 DNA sequence: TGTGCCAGCAGCCCCCGAAGGGGAAATGAAAAACTGTTTTTT. The V call is TRBV5-5, the J call TRBJ1-4, with D possibly matching TRBD1 (5 bases). The ends were cut back, 4 bases at V and 5 bases at J, with 12 bases in the middle. Per the germline V gene, CDR1 is SGHKS and CDR2 is YYEKEE (reference sequence). The CDR3 spans 14 residues. The variable domain in full, completed from reference TRBV5-5 and TRBJ1-4, reads DAGVTQSPTHLIKTRGQQVTLRCSPISGHKSVSWYQQVLGQGPQFIFQYYEKEERGRGNFPDRFSARQFPNYSSELNVNALLLGDSALYLCASSPRRGNEKLFFGSGTQLSVL.

This chain joins TRBV11-3 and TRBJ2-3; 8 bases line up with TRBD2. The CDR3 spans 15 residues. The V gene's germline CDR1 is SGHNT and CDR2 YENEEA. With 3 bases clipped from V and 0 bases from J, the junction kept 2 bases outside the gene matches. In nucleotides, the CDR3 is TGTGCCAGCAGCTTCGGGGGGGGGAGCACAGATACGCAGTATTTT. Translating gives CASSFGGGSTDTQYF.

The chain carries TRBV5-1 and TRBJ2-7, with 7 bases that match TRBD2. Germline V gene lookup returns CDR1 SGHRS and CDR2 YFSETQ. The J segment lost 4 bases and the V segment lost 2 bases, leaving 9 bases of the junction unmatched. This CDR3 comprises 15 residues. This chain's CDR3 is CASSLPTGGKYEQYF. CDR3 coding DNA: TGCGCCAGCAGCTTACCCACGGGGGGTAAGTACGAGCAGTACTTC.

The J gene is TRBJ1-1, the V gene TRBV5-8; TRBD1 is a possible D gene (5 bases). The ends were cut back, 0 bases at V and 7 bases at J, with 16 bases in the middle. Germline CDR1 is SGHTS and CDR2 is YDEGEE. The CDR3 consists of 15 residues. The CDR3, as DNA: TGTGCCAGCAGCTTGGTCCTATCCCGGGACTTTGAAGCTTTCTTT. Residues: CASSLVLSRDFEAFF.

The chain is built from TRBV27 and TRBJ1-2; 7 bases are a match to TRBD1. The germline V gene encodes CDR1 MNHEY and CDR2 SMNVEV (reference sequence). V shed 3 bases and J 4 bases; nucleotides not matched to a gene: 5. The CDR3 sequence is 14 residues long. The CDR3 nucleotides are TGTGCCAGCAGTTTCGGGGGACAGAGCTATGGCTACACCTTC. Its translation: CASSFGGQSYGYTF.

The chain joins TRBV11-2 to TRBJ1-6; D not certain. The germline V and J ends were trimmed by 0 bases and 0 bases, with 3 bases remaining between them. The CDR3 spans 15 residues. CDR1 SGHAT and CDR2 FQNNGV come from the germline V gene. The CDR3 DNA reads TGTGCCAGCAGCTTAGAGAGCTCCTATAATTCACCCCTCCACTTT. It specifies CASSLESSYNSPLHF.

V gene TRBV5-1 combines with J gene TRBJ2-2; 8 bases line up with TRBD1. The germline V gene encodes CDR1 SGHRS and CDR2 YFSETQ. The CDR3 extends over 15 amino acids. Trimming removed 3 bases from V and 4 bases from J; junction bases left unmatched: 5. The CDR3 loop is CASSWTGSFTGELFF. The CDR3 bases are TGCGCCAGCAGCTGGACAGGGTCCTTCACCGGGGAGCTGTTTTTT.

The sample holds a few counts of this clone. This sequence joins TRBV2 and TRBJ1-5; D perhaps matches TRBD1 (5 bases). V dropped 6 bases and J dropped 12 bases, with 18 bases sitting between them. Looked up from germline, CDR1 is SNHLY and CDR2 is FYNNEI. The CDR3 length is 13 residues. CDR3 coding DNA: TGTGCCAGCAGCCTCAATCGGGGGATTCTCCAGCATTTT. This gives the protein CASSLNRGILQHF.

The rearrangement uses TRBV5-1 and TRBJ2-3, with 11 bases matching TRBD2. The ends lost 4 bases at V and 0 bases at J; junction bases unmatched: 4. Germline V CDR1 and CDR2: SGHRS, YFSETQ. This CDR3 has 16 amino acids. CDR3 DNA: TGCGCCAGCAGCGGTATAGCGGGGGGGAGCACAGATACGCAGTATTTT. Protein product: CASSGIAGGSTDTQYF.

The chain combines TRBV19 with TRBJ2-6; possible D gene TRBD1, 5 bases. This CDR3 contains 15 residues. The ends were cut back, 8 bases at V and 2 bases at J, with 13 bases in the middle. Germline V CDR1 and CDR2: LNHDA, SQIVND (reference sequence). CDR3 nucleotide sequence: TGTGCCAGTCGCAGGGAAAACGCTGGGGCCAACGTCCTGACTTTC. Translated: CASRRENAGANVLTF.

This clone has just a few counts. The rearrangement uses TRBV2 and TRBJ2-5, with 8 bases aligning to TRBD1. TRBJ2-7 explains the end of the DNA better; the J call may be wrong. Germline CDR1 reads SNHLY; CDR2 reads FYNNEI. The CDR3 totals 15 residues. The CDR3 nucleotides read TGTGCCAGCAGGAAGTCCGGGACAGGAATCCACGAGCAGTACTTC. Translation: CASRKSGTGIHEQYF.

V is TRBV18 and J is TRBJ2-7; 12 bases line up with TRBD2. The J segment lost 5 bases and the V segment lost 2 bases, leaving 13 bases of the junction unmatched. Per germline, CDR1 KGHSH and CDR2 LQKENI. The CDR3 covers 18 residues. As DNA, the CDR3 is TGTGCCAGCTCACCAAATGGCGCTAGCGGGGGGGCCCTCAACGAGCAGTACTTC. Translated: CASSPNGASGGALNEQYF.

CDR3 in amino acids: CASSINLWTRTLHF. The CDR3 nucleotides read TGTGCCAGTAGTATAAATCTGTGGACCCGGACTCTGCATTTT. The chain has TRBV19 and TRBJ1-5; no definite D call. This CDR3 spans 14 amino acids. Trimming shortened V by 2 bases and J by 15 bases, and 20 bases separated the two germline ends. CDR1 and CDR2 from the germline V gene are LNHDA and SQIVND (reference sequence).

The chain is built from TRBV27 and TRBJ2-7; 10 nucleotides agree with TRBD2. The germline CDR1 and CDR2 sequences are MNHEY and SMNVEV (reference sequence). V shed 4 bases, J shed 0 bases, and the junction held 3 bases outside the gene matches. The CDR3 totals 15 residues. CDR3 amino acids: CASSYSGGSSYEQYF. Here the CDR3 DNA reads TGTGCCAGCAGTTATAGCGGGGGGTCCTCCTACGAGCAGTACTTC.

The V gene is TRBV9, the J gene TRBJ2-1, with TRBD1 as a possible D gene (5 bases). This CDR3 has 12 amino acids. Germline values: CDR1 SGDLS, CDR2 YYNGEE. The V end was cut by 4 bases, the J end by 9 bases, with 11 bases between. The CDR3: CASSLGLSEQFF. In nucleotides, the CDR3 is TGTGCCAGCAGCTTGGGGCTCAGTGAGCAGTTCTTC. The entire variable domain, with the rest obtained from reference TRBV9 and TRBJ2-1, is as follows: DSGVTQTPKHLITATGQRVTLRCSPRSGDLSVYWYQQSLDQGLQFLIQYYNGEERAKGNILERFSAQQFPDLHSELNLSSLELGDSALYFCASSLGLSEQFFGPGTRLTVL.

Notes on this clone: An end of the junction differs from the germline gene, which may be a read error. The chain employs TRBV4-1 and TRBJ2-7, with D perhaps matching TRBD1 (6 bases). The CDR3 spans 14 residues. Germline CDR1 MGHRA, CDR2 YSYEKL. CDR3 region: CASSQVDRVYDLDF. The CDR3 DNA reads as TGCGCCAGCAGCCAAGTGGACAGAGTTTACGATTTGGACTTC.

This chain joins TRBV5-1 and TRBJ2-2; TRBD2 might be the D (5 bases). Trimming cost V 0 bases and J 3 bases, with 9 bases left between them. Germline V gene sequence: CDR1 SGHRS, CDR2 YFSETQ. There are 15 residues in the CDR3. The CDR3: CASSLDFGDTGELFF. In DNA, the CDR3 is TGCGCCAGCAGCTTGGATTTCGGGGACACCGGGGAGCTGTTTTTT.

The chain uses TRBV5-5 and TRBJ2-7; 8 bases are a match to TRBD1. Unmatched junction bases numbered 11, after V lost 4 bases and J lost 2 bases. Per germline, CDR1 SGHKS and CDR2 YYEKEE (reference sequence). CDR3 size: 16 residues. Here the CDR3 reads CASSPSRDRRTYEQYF. CDR3 in DNA: TGTGCCAGCAGCCCTAGCCGGGACAGGCGAACCTACGAGCAGTACTTC.

This clone has just one count. This sequence joins TRBV5-4 and TRBJ2-1; 9 bases align to TRBD2. V lost 4 bases, J lost 8 bases, and 10 bases stayed unmatched. This CDR3 has 15 amino acids. Looked up from germline, CDR1 is SGHNT and CDR2 is YYREEE (reference sequence). CDR3 protein: CASSLGGLALDEQFF. CDR3 sequence (DNA): TGTGCCAGCAGCCTGGGGGGACTAGCTCTTGATGAGCAGTTCTTC.

V usage is TRBV7-2 and J usage is TRBJ2-7; tentatively, D is TRBD1 (5 bases). Germline V gives CDR1 SGHTA, CDR2 FQGNSA. The CDR3 sequence is 12 residues long. Trimming took 6 bases from V and 2 from J, leaving 8 bases between them. CDR3 DNA: TGTGCCAGCAGGGACATGACCTACGAGCAGTACTTC. It translates to CASRDMTYEQYF.

CDR3 sequence (DNA): TGTGCCAGCAGCTTAGGTACAGACTATGGCTACACCTTC. This gives the protein CASSLGTDYGYTF. This chain links TRBV11-2 with TRBJ1-2; unclear D gene. Trimming cost V 1 base and J 3 bases, with 6 bases left between them. The CDR3 length is 13 residues. Per germline, CDR1 SGHAT and CDR2 FQNNGV. The full variable domain, its missing parts supplied by reference TRBV11-2 and TRBJ1-2, is EAGVAQSPRYKIIEKRQSVAFWCNPISGHATLYWYQQILGQGPKLLIQFQNNGVVDDSQLPKDRFSAERLKGVDSTLKIQPAKLEDSAVYLCASSLGTDYGYTFGSGTRLTVV.

The V and J genes are TRBV2 and TRBJ2-5; 9 bases agree with TRBD2. The DNA end favors TRBJ2-7, so the J call may be wrong. CDR3 length equals 16 residues. Germline assignment: CDR1 SNHLY and CDR2 FYNNEI. CDR3 sequence: CASSVPLSGGSYEQYF. CDR3 bases: TGTGCCAGCAGTGTCCCCCTGAGCGGGGGGTCCTACGAGCAGTACTTC.

V usage is TRBV2 and J usage is TRBJ1-5; D perhaps matches TRBD1 (5 bases). This CDR3 comprises 15 residues. Trimming cost V 1 base and J 3 bases, with 10 bases left between them. The V gene's germline CDR1 is SNHLY and CDR2 FYNNEI. The CDR3 sequence: CASSEEAGNNQPQHF. The CDR3 region has the DNA TGTGCCAGCAGTGAAGAGGCAGGGAACAATCAGCCCCAGCATTTT.

The gene calls are TRBV5-6 and TRBJ2-5; 8 bases agree with TRBD1. The CDR3 totals 14 residues. The germline gives CDR1 SGHDT, CDR2 YYEEEE. Unmatched junction bases numbered 7, after V lost 0 bases and J lost 9 bases. CDR3 residues: CASSLGTGIGAQYF. The DNA of the CDR3 is TGTGCCAGCAGCTTGGGGACAGGGATCGGGGCCCAGTACTTC.

The rearrangement joins TRBV11-3 to TRBJ2-5, with 9 bases lining up with TRBD2. There are 15 residues in the CDR3. The V and J ends lost 1 base and 2 bases, in that order; junction bases with no gene match: 2. Germline V CDR1 and CDR2: SGHNT, YENEEA. The CDR3 DNA sequence: TGTGCCAGCAGCTTAGGTAGCGGGGGTCAAGAGACCCAGTACTTC. Protein product: CASSLGSGGQETQYF.

The genes are TRBV25-1 and TRBJ2-3; D may be TRBD2 (6 bases). The germline V gene has CDR1 MGHDK and CDR2 SYGVNS. The CDR3 contains 12 residues. In DNA form, the CDR3 reads TGTGGGGTGGGGGGTAGCACAGATACGCAGTATTTT. It codes for CGVGGSTDTQYF.

The genes are TRBV19 and TRBJ1-1; 7 bases map to TRBD1. Germline trimming cut 5 bases from V and 5 bases from J; bases unmatched to any gene: 5. The CDR3 loop spans 13 amino acids. From germline, CDR1 is LNHDA and CDR2 SQIVND (reference sequence). The DNA for the CDR3 is TGTGCCAGTAGTTTGACAGGGAAAACTGAAGCTTTCTTT. Protein: CASSLTGKTEAFF.

The chain links TRBV12-1 to TRBJ2-5; the D call of TRBD1 is as the table states it, not checked on the DNA. TRBV12-1 counts as a pseudogene. The CDR3 has 17 amino acids. CDR3 protein: CASSFRGTGGSGETQYF. In DNA, the CDR3 is TGTGCCAGCAGCTTTAGGGGGACAGGGGGTAGCGGGGAGACCCAGTACTTC.

The genes are TRBV10-3 and TRBJ1-2; 7 nucleotides align to TRBD1. The CDR3 totals 11 residues. V shed 10 bases and J 4 bases; nucleotides not matched to a gene: 3. The germline gives CDR1 ENHRY, CDR2 SYGVKD. The CDR3 reads CATWDSYGYTF. The CDR3 DNA follows: TGTGCCACCTGGGACAGCTATGGCTACACCTTC.

The genes are TRBV25-1 and TRBJ2-7, with 7 bases aligning to TRBD1. The junction had 4 bases not matched to a gene; V was cut back by 7 bases and J by 1 base. CDR1 and CDR2 (germline): MGHDK, SYGVNS. The CDR3 runs to 13 residues. The CDR3, as DNA: TGTGCCAGCACCCCGGGACAGTCCTACGAGCAGTACTTC. It yields the protein CASTPGQSYEQYF.